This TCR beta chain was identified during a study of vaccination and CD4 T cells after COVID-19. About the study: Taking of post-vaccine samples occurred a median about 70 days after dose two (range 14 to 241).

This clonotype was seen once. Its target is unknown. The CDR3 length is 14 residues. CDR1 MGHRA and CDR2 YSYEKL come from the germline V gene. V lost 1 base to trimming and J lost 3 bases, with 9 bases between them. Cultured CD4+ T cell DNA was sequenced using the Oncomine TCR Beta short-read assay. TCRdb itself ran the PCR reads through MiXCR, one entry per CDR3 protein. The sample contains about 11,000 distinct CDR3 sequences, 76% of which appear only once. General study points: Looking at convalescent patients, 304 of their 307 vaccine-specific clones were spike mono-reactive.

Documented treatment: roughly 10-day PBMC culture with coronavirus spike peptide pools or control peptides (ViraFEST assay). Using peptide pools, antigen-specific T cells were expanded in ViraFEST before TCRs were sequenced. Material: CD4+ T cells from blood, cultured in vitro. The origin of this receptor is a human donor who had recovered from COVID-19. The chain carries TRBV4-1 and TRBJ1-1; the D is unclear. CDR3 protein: CASSQAGRHTEAFF. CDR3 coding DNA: TGCGCCAGCAGCCAAGCAGGACGGCACACTGAAGCTTTCTTT.